This T cell receptor (beta chain) originates from a study of cytomegalovirus exposure and HLA in healthy donors. The CDR3 has 16 residues. Germline V lookup: CDR1 MNHNS, CDR2 SASEGT. V dropped 3 bases and J dropped 5; count of bases not matched to a gene: 6. PCR involved 60 Vbeta and 13 Jbeta primers. Per the study methods: Unique TCR beta chains totaled some 80 million in a later count, with roughly 10 million of them shared. The repertoire was sequenced with immunoSEQ multiplex PCR; TCRdb's copy has only in-frame clones and lacks some. V and J calls plus clone size are reproduced from that table; the DNA served to infer D and trimming. This table has some 94,000 clones, about 77% appearing once. Study-wide findings and caveats: Later analysis demonstrated an association between a missense DCLRE1C variant and TCR beta V- and J-gene trimming. Cytomegalovirus-associated status was assigned to 164 TCR beta chains. A later analysis reported that several of the most significant clusters appeared to be linked to common viral pathogens, among them Epstein-Barr virus.

This clone was seen only a few times. No antigen is known for it. The source is a man in his forties in good health and CMV-seronegative. J is TRBJ2-5 and V is TRBV6-1; TRBD2 agrees at 13 bases. Material: PBMCs. The CDR3 protein is CASSDGLAGDPETQYF. The DNA for the CDR3 is TGTGCCAGCAGTGACGGACTAGCGGGAGATCCTGAGACCCAGTACTTC.